The 28 T cell receptor beta chains in this list originate from one sample, sequenced in a study of T cell clones after liver transplantation. Generated by immunoSEQ multiplex PCR, the TCRdb table keeps only in-frame clones and is missing some. The sample has roughly 74,000 clones; under 90% are singletons. The specimen comprised CD4+ T cells from blood, sampled before liver transplant. These receptors were taken from a human donor who received a liver transplant.

The chain combines TRBV6-1 with TRBJ2-1, with TRBD2 matching 12 bases. Germline lookup yields CDR1 MNHNS and CDR2 SASEGT. V lost 11 bases to trimming and J lost 5 bases; unmatched junction nucleotides: 4. The CDR3 extends over 13 amino acids. CDR3 sequence (DNA): TGTGCCTTACTAGCGGGAGGTAACAATGAGCAGTTCTTC. This encodes CALLAGGNNEQFF.

The chain couples TRBV28 to TRBJ1-2, with 7 bases aligning to TRBD1. Germline trimming cut 6 bases from V and 10 bases from J; bases unmatched to any gene: 5. Germline CDR1 and CDR2: MDHEN and SYDVKM. The CDR3 length is 11 residues. CDR3 DNA: TGTGCCAGCAGACGACAGGGAGACTACACCTTC. Amino acid sequence: CASRRQGDYTF.

V is TRBV10-1 and J is TRBJ2-1; 10 positions agree with TRBD1. V gave up 4 bases and J gave up 7 bases; unmatched junction bases: 7. Germline lookup yields CDR1 WNHNN and CDR2 SYGVQD (reference sequence). The CDR3 spans 15 residues. The CDR3 bases are TGCGCCAGCAGTGCCCGGGACAGGGGAAGGAATGAGCAGTTCTTC. Residues: CASSARDRGRNEQFF.

The chain recombines TRBV29-1 with TRBJ1-2; 8 bases are shared with TRBD1. Germline V lookup: CDR1 SQVTM, CDR2 ANQGSEA. Unmatched junction bases numbered 0, after V lost 6 bases and J lost 3 bases. The CDR3 contains 11 residues. The DNA for the CDR3 is TGCAGCGTGGGACAGGACTATGGCTACACCTTC. Encoded protein: CSVGQDYGYTF.

The J gene is TRBJ1-2, the V gene TRBV29-1; TRBD1 agrees at 8 bases. V lost 7 bases to trimming and J lost 1 base; unmatched junction nucleotides: 5. This CDR3 has 13 residues. CDR1 and CDR2 (germline): SQVTM, ANQGSEA. DNA for the CDR3: TGCAGCGCCGCGACAGGGGTTAACTATGGCTACACCTTC. Protein: CSAATGVNYGYTF. Supplemented by reference TRBV29-1 and TRBJ1-2, the full variable domain reads SAVISQKPSRDICQRGTSLTIQCQVDSQVTMMFWYRQQPGQSLTLIATANQGSEATYESGFVIDKFPISRPNLTFSTLTVSNMSPEDSSIYLCSAATGVNYGYTFGSGTRLTVV.

Written as DNA, the CDR3 is TGTGCCAGCAGCCACAGAAGTACAGGGGGTAACACTGAAGCTTTCTTT. Residues: CASSHRSTGGNTEAFF. The chain combines TRBV5-4 with TRBJ1-1; TRBD1 agrees at 8 bases. The length of the CDR3 is 16 residues. Per germline, CDR1 SGHNT and CDR2 YYREEE (reference sequence). With V trimmed by 4 bases and J by 2 bases, 10 bases remained unmatched.

The chain combines TRBV30 with TRBJ1-4; possible D gene TRBD1, 6 bases. The CDR3 length is 14 residues. Germline V gives CDR1 GTSNPN, CDR2 SVGIG (reference sequence). Trimming removed 2 bases at V and 5 bases at J, with 12 bases between. The CDR3 region has the DNA TGTGCCTGGAGTAAGGACAGACCAAATGAAAAACTGTTTTTT. Translation gives CAWSKDRPNEKLFF.

The rearrangement links TRBV18 to TRBJ2-7; 7 bases are a match to TRBD1. The CDR3 length is 12 residues. Germline assignment: CDR1 KGHSH and CDR2 LQKENI. The ends lost 6 bases at V and 5 bases at J; junction bases unmatched: 4. CDR3 DNA: TGTGCCAGCTCCCGTGACAGGGACGAGCAGTACTTC. It encodes CASSRDRDEQYF. Full variable domain (outside the CDR3, taken from reference TRBV18 and TRBJ2-7): NAGVMQNPRHLVRRRGQEARLRCSPMKGHSHVYWYRQLPEEGLKFMVYLQKENIIDESGMPKERFSAEFPKEGPSILRIQQVVRGDSAAYFCASSRDRDEQYFGPGTRLTVT.

The chain uses TRBV5-1 and TRBJ2-7; tentative D call: TRBD1 (6 bases). Trimming removed 2 bases at V and 0 bases at J, with 12 bases between. The CDR3 loop spans 15 amino acids. Looked up from germline, CDR1 is SGHRS and CDR2 is YFSETQ. This CDR3 reads CASSFTGLRSYEQYF. CDR3 bases: TGCGCCAGCAGCTTCACAGGGCTTCGCTCCTACGAGCAGTACTTC.

The chain employs TRBV4-2 and TRBJ1-5, with 8 bases that match TRBD1. Germline CDR1 reads LGHNA; CDR2 reads YNFKEQ. The CDR3 spans 15 residues. J lost 7 bases, V lost 5 bases, and 10 bases had no gene match. The CDR3 here is CASSYRTGSLQPQHF. The CDR3 nucleotides read TGTGCCAGCAGCTACCGGACAGGGAGTTTACAGCCCCAGCATTTT.

CDR3 protein: CASREKMNTEAFF. DNA of the CDR3: TGTGCCAGCAGGGAAAAAATGAACACTGAAGCTTTCTTT. This chain links TRBV6-1 with TRBJ1-1; D remains unclear. Trimming pared 6 bases from V and 0 bases from J, leaving 8 bases between. From germline, CDR1 is MNHNS and CDR2 SASEGT. The CDR3 is made up of 13 amino acids.

The count of this clone is one. The V call is TRBV18, the J call TRBJ2-7, with D tentatively TRBD2 (6 bases). V dropped 2 bases and J dropped 3 bases, with 8 bases sitting between them. This CDR3 spans 13 amino acids. CDR1 and CDR2 from the germline V gene are KGHSH and LQKENI. This CDR3 is CASSPASDYEQYF. The DNA of the CDR3 is TGTGCCAGCTCACCAGCTAGCGACTACGAGCAGTACTTC. The whole variable domain, filled in from reference TRBV18 and TRBJ2-7, reads NAGVMQNPRHLVRRRGQEARLRCSPMKGHSHVYWYRQLPEEGLKFMVYLQKENIIDESGMPKERFSAEFPKEGPSILRIQQVVRGDSAAYFCASSPASDYEQYFGPGTRLTVT.

This clone has a handful of counts. V usage is TRBV10-3 and J usage is TRBJ1-3; D uncertain. The V gene's germline CDR1 is ENHRY and CDR2 SYGVKD. The CDR3 length is 12 residues. The V end was cut by 11 bases, the J end by 3 bases, with 11 bases between. For the CDR3, the DNA is TGTGCCTCATCGGTGGATGGAAACACCATATATTTT. Protein product: CASSVDGNTIYF.

V and J are TRBV18 and TRBJ2-4; D gene unclear. Germline V gene data show CDR1 as KGHSH and CDR2 as LQKENI. V lost 2 bases to trimming and J lost 4 bases, with 9 bases between them. This CDR3 is 14 amino acids long. DNA of the CDR3: TGTGCCAGCTCACCAGGGATTCCAAAAAACATTCAGTACTTC. Amino acids: CASSPGIPKNIQYF.

V usage is TRBV7-8 and J usage is TRBJ2-5; TRBD2 agrees at 7 bases. The CDR3 runs to 17 residues. Germline V CDR1 and CDR2: SGHVS, FQNEAQ. The J segment lost 2 bases and the V segment lost 5 bases, leaving 14 bases of the junction unmatched. The CDR3 sequence: CASSLNLIAGLQETQYF. The CDR3 coding sequence is TGTGCCAGCAGCCTCAACCTAATAGCGGGTCTTCAAGAGACCCAGTACTTC. The full variable domain, with the rest looked up from reference TRBV7-8 and TRBJ2-5, is GAGVSQSPRYKVAKRGQDVALRCDPISGHVSLFWYQQALGQGPEFLTYFQNEAQLDKSGLPSDRFFAERPEGSVSTLKIQRTQQEDSAVYLCASSLNLIAGLQETQYFGPGTRLLVL.

V is TRBV7-8 and J is TRBJ2-7, with TRBD2 identical over 7 bases. Germline CDR1 reads SGHVS; CDR2 reads FQNEAQ. CDR3 size: 15 residues. The V segment lost 4 bases and the J segment 1 base; nucleotides outside the gene matches: 7. The CDR3 here is CASSSGLTRSYEQYF. CDR3 DNA: TGTGCCAGCAGCTCGGGACTAACCAGATCCTACGAGCAGTACTTC.

The rearrangement links TRBV28 to TRBJ1-1; 9 bases fit TRBD1. This CDR3 spans 13 amino acids. V lost 8 bases, J lost 5 bases, and 6 bases stayed unmatched. The V gene's germline CDR1 is MDHEN and CDR2 SYDVKM. The CDR3 DNA reads as TGTGCCAGCTCCCGGGACAGGGTGACTGAAGCTTTCTTT. Its translation: CASSRDRVTEAFF.

The chain carries TRBV27 and TRBJ2-1; TRBD2 matches 10 bases. CDR1 MNHEY and CDR2 SMNVEV come from the germline V gene (reference sequence). The junction had 5 bases not matched to a gene; V was cut back by 6 bases and J by 3 bases. This CDR3 contains 15 residues. The CDR3 region is CASRIGLAVYNEQFF. As DNA, the CDR3 is TGTGCCAGCAGAATTGGACTAGCGGTCTACAATGAGCAGTTCTTC.

The chain is built from TRBV9 and TRBJ1-5; D call uncertain. CDR1 and CDR2 (germline): SGDLS, YYNGEE. This CDR3 is 13 amino acids long. Trimming took 4 bases from V and 7 from J, leaving 12 bases between them. CDR3 loop: CASSREEDQPQHF. CDR3 nucleotide sequence: TGTGCCAGCAGCCGTGAGGAGGACCAGCCCCAGCATTTT.

The chain recombines TRBV5-6 with TRBJ1-5, with a tentative D call TRBD1 (5 bases). Germline assignment: CDR1 SGHDT and CDR2 YYEEEE. The CDR3 runs 15 residues. Trimming removed 4 bases from V and 4 bases from J, with 15 bases in between. This chain's CDR3 is CASSAMTEGNQPQHF. CDR3 sequence (DNA): TGTGCCAGCAGCGCAATGACTGAGGGGAATCAGCCCCAGCATTTT.

The chain carries TRBV28 and TRBJ1-5; D gene unclear. Germline CDR1 is MDHEN and CDR2 is SYDVKM. The V end was cut by 3 bases, the J end by 4 bases, with 7 bases between. The CDR3 covers 13 residues. The CDR3 DNA is TGTGCCAGCAGTTTCGGGTGGAATCAGCCCCAGCATTTT. Its protein product is CASSFGWNQPQHF.

CDR3: CASSLAEASYNEQFF. The DNA of the CDR3 is TGCGCCAGCAGTCTAGCGGAGGCCTCCTACAATGAGCAGTTCTTC. The gene calls are TRBV5-1 and TRBJ2-1, with 7 positions matching TRBD2. The CDR3 sequence is 15 residues long. The germline CDR1 and CDR2 sequences are SGHRS and YFSETQ. The V and J ends lost 5 bases and 0 bases, in that order; junction bases with no gene match: 5.

The genes are TRBV5-1 and TRBJ1-1; possible D gene TRBD1, 6 bases. Germline-derived CDR1 and CDR2 are SGHRS and YFSETQ. The ends were cut back, 4 bases at V and 7 bases at J, with 14 bases in the middle. This CDR3 is built from 13 residues. The CDR3 nucleotides read TGCGCCAGCAGCCTCAGGGGACGGGGTGAAGCTTTCTTT. Translating gives CASSLRGRGEAFF.

The gene calls are TRBV6-6 and TRBJ1-2; D not resolved. With 2 bases removed from V and 3 bases from J, the gap between germline ends came to 7 bases. CDR3 length equals 13 residues. The germline gives CDR1 MNHNY, CDR2 SVGAGI (reference sequence). The CDR3 protein is CASSYKADYGYTF. CDR3 in DNA: TGTGCCAGCAGTTACAAGGCGGACTATGGCTACACCTTC.

The J gene is TRBJ1-1, the V gene TRBV18; D gene ambiguous. The germline V gene has CDR1 KGHSH and CDR2 LQKENI. Trimming pared 3 bases from V and 1 base from J, leaving 9 bases between. This CDR3 region has 14 residues. The CDR3 coding sequence is TGTGCCAGCTCACCCAATCGCAGGAACACTGAAGCTTTCTTT. It codes for CASSPNRRNTEAFF.

The genes are TRBV5-1 and TRBJ2-5; maybe TRBD2 (7 bases). Trimming pared 2 bases from V and 1 base from J, leaving 12 bases between. The CDR3 totals 15 residues. Per germline, CDR1 SGHRS and CDR2 YFSETQ. The DNA of the CDR3 is TGCGCCAGCAGCTTCGGGGGGACACTCCAAGAGACCCAGTACTTC. As protein: CASSFGGTLQETQYF.

This clone was seen a single time. The chain employs TRBV28 and TRBJ1-1; 8 nucleotides align to TRBD1. CDR1 is MDHEN and CDR2 is SYDVKM in the germline V gene. V was clipped by 5 bases and J by 4 bases; unmatched bases: 15. This CDR3 comprises 17 residues. CDR3 DNA: TGTGCCAGCAGTCCATCAGGGGGCTTGATTAGTGGCACTGAAGCTTTCTTT. Translation gives CASSPSGGLISGTEAFF.

In DNA form, the CDR3 reads TGTGCCAGTAGTATAGAGGTACAGCTAACTGAAGCTTTCTTT. Encoded protein: CASSIEVQLTEAFF. The V gene is TRBV19, the J gene TRBJ1-1; D gene unclear. The CDR3 is 14 residues long. Trimming took 0 bases from V and 5 from J, leaving 10 bases between them. The germline V gene has CDR1 LNHDA and CDR2 SQIVND (reference sequence).